These 15 T cell receptor beta chains share one sample of origin, sequenced in a study of blood T cells in healthy people across ages. PCR was performed a second time for about 6 to 11 cycles using a sample-barcoded 5' primer and a J-beta primer mix. TCRdb re-derived calls from the 5' RACE reads in MiXCR, one entry per CDR3 protein. There are fewer than 1,000,000 distinct CDR3 sequences in the sample; about half occur only once, and approximately 18% lies in the top ten. Sequenced material: blood. The source is a man at least 80 years old in good health.

This clonotype turned up a few times. This rearrangement joins TRBV27 to TRBJ2-1; D not resolved. The CDR3 sequence is 14 residues long. Germline CDR1 reads MNHEY; CDR2 reads SMNVEV (reference sequence). With 7 bases removed from V and 7 bases from J, the gap between germline ends came to 17 bases. The CDR3, as DNA: TGTGCCAGCACCAAGGTCCCCAGTGGGAATGAGCAGTTCTTC. Translation: CASTKVPSGNEQFF.

The chain employs TRBV12-3 or TRBV12-4 and TRBJ1-1, with D hard to call. V lost 3 bases, J lost 8 bases, and 13 bases lay in between. CDR3 length equals 13 residues. CDR3 loop: CASSFDQFTEAFF. The CDR3, as DNA: TGTGCCAGCAGTTTTGACCAATTTACCGAAGCTTTCTTT.

The CDR3 DNA is TGTGCCAGCAGCCCCTGGACCGCCGCAAACACTGAAGCTTTCTTT. Protein sequence: CASSPWTAANTEAFF. V and J are TRBV7-9 and TRBJ1-1; D unclear. The CDR3 has 15 residues. Trimming took 5 bases from V and 2 from J, leaving 15 bases between them. Germline V gene sequence: CDR1 SEHNR, CDR2 FQNEAQ (reference sequence).

This clonotype was counted between two and nine times. V and J are TRBV6-5 and TRBJ2-5; D is unresolved. The CDR3 has 13 residues. V dropped 4 bases and J dropped 5 bases, with 11 bases sitting between them. Looked up from germline, CDR1 is MNHEY and CDR2 is SVGAGI. The CDR3 region has the DNA TGTGCCAGCAGTTTATACCTCGGGGAGACCCAGTACTTC. Protein product: CASSLYLGETQYF.

This chain uses TRBV25-1 with TRBJ1-2, with D possibly matching TRBD1 (5 bases). V lost 3 bases to trimming and J lost 0 bases, with 14 bases between them. The CDR3 extends over 16 amino acids. CDR1 MGHDK and CDR2 SYGVNS come from the germline V gene. This chain's CDR3 is CASSDQGSRANYGYTF. DNA of the CDR3: TGTGCCAGCAGTGACCAGGGAAGCAGGGCTAACTATGGCTACACCTTC.

The chain carries TRBV2 and TRBJ1-1; TRBD1 matches at 7 bases. This CDR3 comprises 14 residues. Germline CDR1 and CDR2: SNHLY and FYNNEI. Trimming removed 4 bases from V and 5 bases from J; junction bases left unmatched: 7. In nucleotides, the CDR3 is TGTGCCAGCAGTGTCGGACAGGCTGAAACTGAAGCTTTCTTT. This encodes CASSVGQAETEAFF. Combining the CDR3 with reference TRBV2 and TRBJ1-1 gives the whole variable domain EPEVTQTPSHQVTQMGQEVILRCVPISNHLYFYWYRQILGQKVEFLVSFYNNEISEKSEIFDDQFSVERPDGSNFTLKIRSTKLEDSAMYFCASSVGQAETEAFFGQGTRLTVV.

The rearrangement joins TRBV6-5 to TRBJ2-1, with 7 nucleotides matching TRBD2. CDR3 size: 13 residues. Germline CDR1 is MNHEY and CDR2 is SVGAGI. The ends lost 6 bases at V and 5 bases at J; junction bases unmatched: 4. CDR3 protein: CASRAGVNNEQFF. CDR3 nucleotides: TGTGCCAGCAGGGCGGGAGTAAACAATGAGCAGTTCTTC.

The V call is TRBV6-6, the J call TRBJ2-1; D call uncertain. The germline V gene has CDR1 MNHNY and CDR2 SVGAGI (reference sequence). V lost 2 bases and J 7 bases, leaving 9 bases between the germline ends. This CDR3 has 13 amino acids. The CDR3 nucleotides read TGTGCCAGCAGTTACGTTCATGGAAATGAGCAGTTCTTC. Its protein is CASSYVHGNEQFF.

The chain carries TRBV7-3 and TRBJ1-5; D possibly corresponds to TRBD1 (5 bases). V lost 3 bases and J lost 9, with 12 bases in between. There are 13 residues in the CDR3. CDR1 is SGHTA, CDR2 FQGTGA, per germline. CDR3 residues: CASSFEGSGPQHF. CDR3 nucleotides: TGTGCCAGCAGCTTTGAGGGGAGCGGGCCCCAGCATTTT.

The CDR3 is CSAKRTETEAFF. CDR3 bases: TGCAGTGCAAAAAGGACAGAAACTGAAGCTTTCTTT. The chain recombines TRBV20-1 with TRBJ1-1; tentatively, D is TRBD1 (6 bases). The CDR3 has 12 amino acids. V gave up 6 bases and J gave up 5 bases, with 13 bases separating them. Germline V gene data show CDR1 as DFQATT and CDR2 as SNEGSKA (reference sequence).

This clonotype turned up a few times. This chain connects TRBV29-1 to TRBJ2-7; D possibly corresponds to TRBD1 (6 bases). V was cut by 5 bases and J by 3 bases, with 11 bases left in between. The CDR3 runs 12 residues. Germline CDR1 and CDR2: SQVTM and ANQGSEA. The CDR3: CSVRPQGYEQYF. The CDR3 DNA reads TGCAGCGTTCGTCCACAGGGCTACGAGCAGTACTTC.

V is TRBV12-3 or TRBV12-4 and J is TRBJ2-7, with D perhaps TRBD1 or TRBD2 (5 bases each). The CDR3 extends over 13 amino acids. V gave up 4 bases and J gave up 6 bases, with 13 bases separating them. The CDR3 DNA follows: TGTGCCAGCAGTTATACCGGGGCAGCCGAGCAGTACTTC. It translates to CASSYTGAAEQYF.

The CDR3 sequence: CASSPNAGAAYEQYF. Written as DNA, the CDR3 is TGTGCCAGCAGCCCAAATGCGGGAGCCGCCTACGAGCAGTACTTC. The chain is built from TRBV7-2 and TRBJ2-7, with 7 bases matching TRBD2. The CDR3 has 15 residues. Germline CDR1 reads SGHTA; CDR2 reads FQGNSA. V was clipped by 5 bases and J by 2 bases; unmatched bases: 9.

V is TRBV6-2 or TRBV6-3 and J is TRBJ2-3; D gene ambiguous. CDR1 is MNHEY and CDR2 is SVGEGT in the germline V gene. V lost 2 bases, J lost 2 bases, and 8 bases lay in between. CDR3 size: 14 residues. CDR3 DNA: TGTGCCAGCAGTTACGGGCAGAACACAGATACGCAGTATTTT. It is translated as CASSYGQNTDTQYF.

This clonotype was seen a single time. The chain combines TRBV12-5 with TRBJ2-1; no definite D call. Germline CDR1 is LGHNT and CDR2 is FRNRAP. The V end was cut by 0 bases, the J end by 4 bases, with 19 bases between. This CDR3 is 18 amino acids long. The CDR3 sequence is CASGLVLGSAKIYNEQFF. The CDR3 nucleotides read TGTGCTAGTGGTTTGGTCCTCGGTTCGGCTAAAATTTACAATGAGCAGTTCTTC.